This record covers a single TCR beta chain. This clonotype was picked up a small number of times. The antigen this receptor binds is unknown. This may be a read error, as it is one base from a much larger clone. The data were obtained in a study of T cells in Graves' hyperthyroidism and ophthalmopathy (dated by TCRdb to the late 2010s). About the full investigation: Peripheral blood samples were taken at the time of initial diagnosis, prior to any treatment. A discovery cohort of fewer than 110 patients, 43 with Graves' ophthalmopathy and 57 with stable Graves' hyperthyroidism, was used to find distinguishing TCR V-J signatures. Prospective prediction of ophthalmopathy was tested in an independent validation cohort consisting of about 20 hyperthyroidism patients and about 17 patients who later progressed to ophthalmopathy. The approximately 90 discovery patients were divided at random into training and test sets in a 7:3 ratio. Thyroid tissue and blood T-cell repertoires from six Graves' hyperthyroidism patients were also compared in the study. Once sampling was done, hyperthyroidism patients were given methimazole at a starting dose of 30 mg daily, whereas ophthalmopathy patients were given high-dose intravenous methylprednisolone. TCR Vbeta CDR3 sequencing of roughly 140 peripheral blood samples (under 45 ophthalmopathy, about 80 hyperthyroidism and roughly 17 progressor patients) is reported in the paper.

Trimming takes 3 bases off V and 4 bases off J; junction bases not matched to a gene: 3. CDR1 and CDR2, per the germline V gene, are SGHDT and YYEEEE. Including the terminal cysteine and phenylalanine, the CDR3 comprises 14 residues. The only DNA kept is the CDR3, 42 bases in frame from the first base. Graves' hyperthyroidism was defined as stable when no progression to ophthalmopathy occurred over 18 months of follow-up. The hyperthyroidism patients were between 18 and 65 years old and newly diagnosed, with a disease duration of less than 2 months. Exclusion was applied to patients with uncontrolled infections, other autoimmune diseases, pregnancy or lactation. Diagnoses were based on clinical symptoms, serum thyroxine and TRAb, thyroid ultrasound and orbital computed tomography. PBMCs were separated from 7.5 to 10 ml of fresh peripheral blood using Ficoll-Paque density gradient centrifugation. Trizol reagent was used to extract total RNA, and RNA quality was then checked on an Agilent 2100 Bioanalyzer.

Amplification of TCR beta CDR3 regions was carried out from RNA transcripts. The TCR CDR3 was subjected to a first round of RT-PCR using the HTBI primer set and the Qiagen OneStep RT-PCR kit. The libraries were constructed in a second round of multiplex PCR and then size-selected and purified. Sequencing of the libraries was done on an Illumina HiSeq2000 using paired-end 100 bp reads. The authors' pipeline ran thus. Raw data were processed with SOAPnuke, discarding reads with adapters, uncalled bases, mean Phred below 15, or no exact constant-primer or identifier match. High-quality paired reads were merged with COPE v1.2.5, and unique nucleotide sequences were defined as clonotypes. Clonotypes were aligned to IMGT TRBV, TRBD and TRBJ reference segments using MiTCR v1.1. The analysis included only V-J combinations with a frequency above 0.0001, which together covered approximately 99% of the repertoires. A TCS score was defined as the ratio of F50 (clonal expansion) to E x V (chaos), with BLOSUM62-based TCRdist applied between CDR3 peptides within each V-J. Welch's t-statistics and random forest reduced roughly 530 V-J features to 13, which were used in a naive Bayes classifier (R e1071). TCRdb cleaned the public reads at Q25 with fastp, built clones with MiXCR and kept in-frame beta chains. Rows matching on CDR3 protein sequence are summarized as one entry with the most common DNA and genes. The V and J calls here are based on TCRdb, not the publication. The sample table holds a few hundred thousand distinct CDR3 sequences, of which over 10% were seen once. The top ten hold 9.2% of the sample.

Results the study describes overall, beyond this receptor: A model built on a 13 V-J signature distinguished ophthalmopathy from stable hyperthyroidism, reaching 87.88% sensitivity and around 82% specificity in cross-validation and 80%/75% in testing. Most expanded thyroid clonotypes (frequency above 0.001) were also detected in blood, suggesting blood repertoires may reflect thyroid immune responses. No statistical method was used to set the sample size in advance, and investigators knew the group allocation. During validation, the model predicted progression to ophthalmopathy a median of around six months ahead of onset, with around 65% sensitivity and 72% to 80% specificity.

The clonotype originates from a woman under 30 with Graves' hyperthyroidism. Sequenced material: blood. The chain uses TRBV5-6 and TRBJ2-5; the central 10 bases match TRBD1. The CDR3 region reads CASSWGTGVETQYF. The nucleotide sequence is TGTGCCAGCAGCTGGGGGACAGGGGTAGAGACCCAGTACTTC.